The 29 T cell receptor beta chains below come from one sample, sequenced in a study of shared clonotypes between healthy human individuals. TCRdb's copy holds only in-frame clones and misses some; the assay was immunoSEQ multiplex PCR. Counted here are under 1,100,000 clones, approximately 70% occurring once; the ten biggest clones make up over 1.3%. Material for sequencing was memory CD4+ T cells sorted from blood. Subset specified: CD45RA-negative fraction. These receptors all come from a man between 18 and 35 years old in good health.

The chain carries TRBV4-1 and TRBJ1-6, with 7 bases matching TRBD1. J was trimmed by 5 bases and V by 2 bases; bases with no gene match: 15. CDR1 and CDR2 (germline): MGHRA, YSYEKL. The CDR3 totals 19 residues. CDR3 sequence reads: CASSQYSSRGTADNSPLHF. CDR3 DNA: TGCGCCAGCAGCCAATATAGTTCTAGAGGGACAGCCGATAATTCACCCCTCCACTTT.

The sample holds a few counts of this clone. DNA for the CDR3: TGTGCCAGCGGCAATAGCGGGACCTACGAGCAGTACTTC. Residues: CASGNSGTYEQYF. The chain has TRBV6-5 and TRBJ2-7; 8 bases are a match to TRBD2. The trim removed 8 bases at V and 2 bases at J, leaving 5 bases unmatched. The CDR3 extends over 13 amino acids. The germline V gene encodes CDR1 MNHEY and CDR2 SVGAGI.

The rearrangement links TRBV7-9 to TRBJ1-2; possibly TRBD1 for D (5 bases). This CDR3 has 17 amino acids. The V gene's germline CDR1 is SEHNR and CDR2 FQNEAQ (reference sequence). V lost 4 bases and J lost 4, with 22 bases in between. The CDR3 spells CASSSSGVEGNAYGYTF. DNA for the CDR3: TGTGCCAGCAGCTCTTCGGGGGTGGAGGGGAACGCCTATGGCTACACCTTC.

The V and J genes are TRBV28 and TRBJ1-5; D is unclear. CDR1 and CDR2 (germline): MDHEN, SYDVKM. V shed 8 bases and J shed 2 bases, with 7 bases lying between them. The CDR3 totals 12 residues. CDR3 in amino acids: CASGPGNQPQHF. The CDR3 nucleotides are TGTGCCAGCGGCCCCGGCAATCAGCCCCAGCATTTT.

The chain's CDR3 is CASSLAGGPRSQPQHF. The CDR3 nucleotides are TGTGCCAGCAGCTTGGCTGGGGGGCCGCGTAGTCAGCCCCAGCATTTT. This chain connects TRBV5-6 to TRBJ1-5; D possibly corresponds to TRBD1 (6 bases). V lost 0 bases and J 6 bases, leaving 16 bases between the germline ends. From germline, CDR1 is SGHDT and CDR2 YYEEEE. This CDR3 contains 16 residues.

The J gene is TRBJ2-1, the V gene TRBV7-2, with 10 bases aligning to TRBD2. Germline V gives CDR1 SGHTA, CDR2 FQGNSA. V lost 3 bases to trimming and J lost 0 bases; unmatched junction nucleotides: 11. CDR3 length equals 19 residues. The CDR3 DNA reads TGTGCCAGCAGCTTGGAGAGCGGGGGGGTTATCTACTCCTACAATGAGCAGTTCTTC. This sequence encodes CASSLESGGVIYSYNEQFF.

This clone has a single count. V gene TRBV10-3 combines with J gene TRBJ2-5, with TRBD2 matching 9 bases. The CDR3 consists of 16 residues. Germline CDR1 is ENHRY and CDR2 is SYGVKD. Germline trimming cut 2 bases from V and 1 base from J; bases unmatched to any gene: 5. CDR3 sequence (DNA): TGTGCCATCAGTGAGAGAAGCGGGAGGACCCAAGAGACCCAGTACTTC. It encodes CAISERSGRTQETQYF.

The J gene is TRBJ2-5, the V gene TRBV11-2; a weak D match, TRBD1 (6 bases). There are 14 residues in the CDR3. Per germline, CDR1 SGHAT and CDR2 FQNNGV. Trimming left V 3 bases short and J 5 bases short, with 13 bases between. The DNA of the CDR3 is TGTGCCAGCAGCTTTCAAGGGGGTCGGGAGACCCAGTACTTC. Translation gives CASSFQGGRETQYF. The whole variable domain, filled in from reference TRBV11-2 and TRBJ2-5, reads EAGVAQSPRYKIIEKRQSVAFWCNPISGHATLYWYQQILGQGPKLLIQFQNNGVVDDSQLPKDRFSAERLKGVDSTLKIQPAKLEDSAVYLCASSFQGGRETQYFGPGTRLLVL.

The chain joins TRBV4-1 to TRBJ1-5; no clear D. The CDR3 is 15 residues long. The germline gives CDR1 MGHRA, CDR2 YSYEKL. V gave up 5 bases and J gave up 2 bases, with 13 bases separating them. The CDR3 sequence: CASSTLYLGNQPQHF. CDR3 in DNA: TGCGCCAGCAGCACTCTTTACCTCGGCAATCAGCCCCAGCATTTT.

This clone was observed a few times. The chain has TRBV30 and TRBJ1-1; D not resolved. Germline lookup yields CDR1 GTSNPN and CDR2 SVGIG (reference sequence). The CDR3 sequence is 15 residues long. V lost 3 bases and J 5 bases, leaving 19 bases between the germline ends. The CDR3 reads CAWRHRTDRGTEAFF. The CDR3 DNA sequence: TGTGCCTGGAGGCACCGGACGGACCGAGGAACTGAAGCTTTCTTT.

This sequence joins TRBV2 and TRBJ2-2; D may be TRBD1 (5 bases). The CDR3 runs to 12 residues. Germline V gives CDR1 SNHLY, CDR2 FYNNEI. With 6 bases removed from V and 6 bases from J, the gap between germline ends came to 8 bases. The CDR3 protein is CASSREAGELFF. For the CDR3, the DNA is TGTGCCAGCAGCAGGGAAGCCGGGGAGCTGTTTTTT.

The chain uses TRBV28 and TRBJ2-7, with 7 bases fitting TRBD2. The CDR3 consists of 15 residues. The germline V gene encodes CDR1 MDHEN and CDR2 SYDVKM. Losses at the gene ends were 5 bases for V and 2 bases for J; bases not matched to a gene: 9. CDR3 bases: TGTGCCAGCAGTCCTCCCGGGACTAAGGCCTACGAGCAGTACTTC. Amino acid sequence: CASSPPGTKAYEQYF. Variable domain in full (rest from reference TRBV28 and TRBJ2-7): DVKVTQSSRYLVKRTGEKVFLECVQDMDHENMFWYRQDPGLGLRLIYFSYDVKMKEKGDIPEGYSVSREKKERFSLILESASTNQTSMYLCASSPPGTKAYEQYFGPGTRLTVT.

This clone has a single count. The J gene is TRBJ2-1, the V gene TRBV5-1; D remains unclear. Germline V gives CDR1 SGHRS, CDR2 YFSETQ. CDR3 length: 15 amino acids. Trimming pared 0 bases from V and 4 bases from J, leaving 11 bases between. In nucleotides, the CDR3 is TGCGCCAGCAGCTTGGATTCAGCGCCTTACAATGAGCAGTTCTTC. Translating it yields CASSLDSAPYNEQFF.

V gene TRBV6-1 combines with J gene TRBJ1-6; no definite D call. V lost 8 bases to trimming and J lost 6 bases, with 8 bases between them. Germline CDR1 and CDR2: MNHNS and SASEGT. The CDR3 totals 12 residues. The CDR3, as DNA: TGTGCCAGCGGCCGGGGTAATTCACCCCTCCACTTT. It encodes CASGRGNSPLHF.

In this sample, this clone turned up once. The J gene is TRBJ2-1, the V gene TRBV2, with 11 positions matching TRBD2. Germline V gene lookup returns CDR1 SNHLY and CDR2 FYNNEI. The V gene end was trimmed by 5 bases and the J gene end by 15 bases; junction bases not matched to a gene: 9. This CDR3 spans 13 amino acids. CDR3 coding DNA: TGTGCCAGCAGTAGCGGGACTAGCGGAGAGATGTTCTTC. This encodes CASSSGTSGEMFF.

With regard to this clone: The same CDR3 is also encoded by other DNA sequences in this sample. The genes are TRBV18 and TRBJ2-2; D is unclear. V lost 3 bases to trimming and J lost 5 bases, with 10 bases between them. CDR3 length: 14 residues. CDR1 and CDR2 (germline): KGHSH, LQKENI. CDR3 amino acids: CASSPLDRTGELFF. The CDR3 nucleotides read TGTGCCAGCTCACCCCTAGATCGGACCGGGGAGCTGTTTTTT.

This clone was found a few times. This chain joins TRBV4-2 and TRBJ1-6; a possible D gene is TRBD1 (5 bases). This CDR3 spans 15 amino acids. The V end was cut by 4 bases, the J end by 8 bases, with 15 bases between. The V gene's germline CDR1 is LGHNA and CDR2 YNFKEQ. The CDR3 nucleotides are TGTGCCAGCAGCCTAAGACCGCTGGGGGATTCACCCCTCCACTTT. Translated: CASSLRPLGDSPLHF.

The CDR3 region is CASSSAGQGKGTDTQYF. The CDR3 coding sequence is TGTGCCAGCAGCTCTGCCGGCCAGGGGAAGGGCACAGATACGCAGTATTTT. This rearrangement joins TRBV7-9 to TRBJ2-3, with a weak D call TRBD1 (6 bases). The CDR3 has 17 amino acids. V was pared by 4 bases and J by 1 base, with 18 bases between. Germline CDR1 and CDR2: SEHNR and FQNEAQ (reference sequence).

This clone was found a few times. CDR3 loop: CASSQDPRLGYTF. Here the CDR3 DNA reads TGCGCCAGCAGCCAAGATCCCCGGCTGGGCTACACCTTC. This chain connects TRBV4-1 to TRBJ1-2; the D is unclear. The germline CDR1 and CDR2 sequences are MGHRA and YSYEKL. The CDR3 length is 13 residues. V lost 0 bases to trimming and J lost 8 bases, with 10 bases between them.

The chain combines TRBV7-2 with TRBJ2-1; the D is unclear. The V end was cut by 1 base, the J end by 9 bases, with 10 bases between. Germline V gene sequence: CDR1 SGHTA, CDR2 FQGNSA. The CDR3 is made up of 13 amino acids. CDR3 amino acids: CASSLGGAFEQFF. The CDR3 DNA reads as TGTGCCAGCAGCTTAGGTGGTGCATTTGAGCAGTTCTTC. The full variable domain, with the rest looked up from reference TRBV7-2 and TRBJ2-1, is GAGVSQSPSNKVTEKGKDVELRCDPISGHTALYWYRQSLGQGLEFLIYFQGNSAPDKSGLPSDRFSAERTGGSVSTLTIQRTQQEDSAVYLCASSLGGAFEQFFGPGTRLTVL.

This chain links TRBV5-1 with TRBJ2-2; D is undetermined. This CDR3 spans 15 amino acids. Trimming cost V 2 bases and J 1 base, with 9 bases left between them. Germline-derived CDR1 and CDR2 are SGHRS and YFSETQ. The CDR3, as DNA: TGCGCCAGCAGCTTATTTCCAGGGAACACCGGGGAGCTGTTTTTT. This gives the protein CASSLFPGNTGELFF.

The genes are TRBV6-1 and TRBJ2-2; TRBD2 matches 14 bases. V shed 8 bases and J 6 bases; nucleotides not matched to a gene: 5. The CDR3 runs to 15 residues. The germline V gene encodes CDR1 MNHNS and CDR2 SASEGT. The DNA for the CDR3 is TGTGCCAGCGACCCGACTAGCGGGAGGGCCGGGGAGCTGTTTTTT. Translating gives CASDPTSGRAGELFF.

V gene TRBV2 combines with J gene TRBJ2-1; weak D call: TRBD2 (6 bases). Looked up from germline, CDR1 is SNHLY and CDR2 is FYNNEI. V lost 8 bases and J lost 0, with 11 bases in between. This CDR3 spans 14 amino acids. The CDR3 DNA reads as TGTGCCAGCCGCGGGGCCGGCTCCTACAATGAGCAGTTCTTC. As protein: CASRGAGSYNEQFF.

The gene calls are TRBV2 and TRBJ1-2; the D is unclear. The CDR3 contains 14 residues. V was trimmed by 2 bases and J by 3 bases, leaving 10 bases between them. The V gene's germline CDR1 is SNHLY and CDR2 FYNNEI. The chain's CDR3 is CASSELGLDYGYTF. In DNA, the CDR3 is TGTGCCAGCAGTGAACTTGGCCTAGACTATGGCTACACCTTC.

This clone was seen once. The chain recombines TRBV30 with TRBJ2-7; 9 bases agree with TRBD1. CDR1 is GTSNPN, CDR2 SVGIG, per germline (reference sequence). Trimming took 8 bases from V and 7 from J; bases not matched to a gene: 12. The CDR3 loop spans 13 amino acids. This chain's CDR3 is CAARDRAFFEQYF. CDR3 nucleotides: TGTGCCGCCCGGGACAGGGCCTTTTTTGAGCAGTACTTC.

This clone appeared a single time. The chain links TRBV7-2 to TRBJ1-5, with 7 bases that match TRBD1. J was trimmed by 6 bases and V by 3 bases; bases with no gene match: 5. Germline V gene data show CDR1 as SGHTA and CDR2 as FQGNSA. This CDR3 has 14 amino acids. The CDR3 reads CASSFDRVGQPQHF. The CDR3 nucleotides are TGTGCCAGCAGCTTCGACAGGGTGGGTCAGCCCCAGCATTTT.

The chain employs TRBV30 and TRBJ2-5; D gene unclear. V shed 0 bases and J shed 2 bases, with 16 bases lying between them. The CDR3 extends over 16 amino acids. Germline V gives CDR1 GTSNPN, CDR2 SVGIG (reference sequence). Here the CDR3 reads CAWSVGQLSGQETQYF. As DNA, the CDR3 is TGTGCCTGGAGTGTTGGTCAATTGTCAGGACAAGAGACCCAGTACTTC.

This clone was observed once. The genes are TRBV18 and TRBJ1-1; 7 nucleotides match TRBD1. The germline V gene encodes CDR1 KGHSH and CDR2 LQKENI. The CDR3 sequence is 16 residues long. The trim removed 2 bases at V and 2 bases at J, leaving 8 bases unmatched. DNA for the CDR3: TGTGCCAGCTCACCAACGGCAGGGGGATCTAACACTGAAGCTTTCTTT. Encoded protein: CASSPTAGGSNTEAFF.

The sample holds a few counts of this clone. The rearrangement links TRBV7-3 to TRBJ2-3, with D possibly matching TRBD1 (5 bases). The CDR3 length is 14 residues. V dropped 3 bases and J dropped 5 bases, with 12 bases sitting between them. Germline-derived CDR1 and CDR2 are SGHTA and FQGTGA. The CDR3 spells CASSLEGVGDTQYF. The CDR3 DNA follows: TGTGCCAGCAGCTTGGAAGGGGTCGGAGATACGCAGTATTTT.